Sequencing of this TCR beta chain was carried out in a study of blood T cell repertoires in COVID-19. At the level of the study: The United States, Italy and Spain were the sources of the acute and convalescent COVID-19 samples. PBMCs, B-cell-depleted T cells, or T cells were the source of the cDNA or gDNA that made up the material.

The V gene lost 1 base and the J gene lost 3 bases, with 7 bases spanning the gap. The germline V gene has CDR1 SGHRS and CDR2 YFSETQ. CDR3 size: 13 residues. In the original processing: The assay estimated nucleated cells by amplifying reference gene primers. The assay was immunoSEQ multiplex PCR, and TCRdb's table has in-frame clones only and misses some. The DNA gave D and trimming, while V, J and clone size come from that table. The sample holds under 300,000 clones, roughly 90% seen once. The gene calls are TRBV5-1 and TRBJ1-2, with D perhaps matching TRBD1 (6 bases). Sequenced input: peripheral blood. This clonotype was sampled from a middle-aged man with acute or convalescent COVID-19. Written as DNA, the CDR3 is TGCGCCAGCAGCTTGTACAGGGACTATGGCTACACCTTC. Its protein is CASSLYRDYGYTF.